The rows below give T cell receptor beta chains drawn from one sample of a study of cytomegalovirus exposure and HLA in healthy donors. Data came from immunoSEQ multiplex PCR; TCRdb stores just in-frame clones and leaves some out. The sample lists about 190,000 clones; around 75% were seen once. Sequenced: PBMCs. These receptors were obtained from a woman in her 30s in good health and CMV-seropositive. Each CDR3 is given with its conserved first and last residue. The D gene is left open where the match is weak. Part of the rows lack a size; the others show once, few, many or a class for expanded clones.

j_gene	abundance	d_gene	v_gene	CDR3nt	CDR3aa
TRBJ2-6	-	TRBD1	TRBV28	TGTGCCAGCAGTTTTCTCGGACAGGGTAACGGGGCCAACGTCCTGACTTTC	CASSFLGQGNGANVLTF
TRBJ2-1	-	TRBD2	TRBV23-1	TGCGCCAGCAGTCAATTTGGGACTAGCGGGAGGGTGACCCACAATGAGCAGTTCTTC	CASSQFGTSGRVTHNEQFF
TRBJ1-1	-	-	TRBV28	TGTGCCAGCAGTTTATGGCGGGGGAACACTGAAGCTTTCTTT	CASSLWRGNTEAFF
TRBJ1-1	-	TRBD1	TRBV6-5	TGTGCCAGCAGCCCCGGGACAGGGGATGCTTTCTTT	CASSPGTGDAFF
TRBJ2-5	-	TRBD2	TRBV19	TGTGCCAGTAGTATTAACGGGAGGGGAAGAGAGACCCAGTACTTC	CASSINGRGRETQYF
TRBJ1-5	-	-	TRBV7-9	TGTGCCAGCAGCTTAGTATTGGGGCTAAGGAATCAGCCCCAGCATTTT	CASSLVLGLRNQPQHF
TRBJ2-7	-	-	TRBV11-2	TGTGCCAGCAGCTTAGACACCTACGAGCAGTACTTC	CASSLDTYEQYF
TRBJ1-2	-	TRBD1	TRBV6-5	TGTGCCAGCAGACAGGGGGGGGGCTACACCTTC	CASRQGGGYTF
TRBJ2-5	-	TRBD2	TRBV13	TGTGCCAGCAGCCCGGGACTAGCGACGTCGGGAGAGGCCCAGTACTTC	CASSPGLATSGEAQYF
TRBJ1-1	few	-	TRBV4-2	TGTGCCAGCAGCCCGACTGAAGGGGAACGCGAAGCTTTCTTT	CASSPTEGEREAFF
TRBJ2-3	-	TRBD2	TRBV29-1	TGCAGCGTAACCCCCGGGACTAGCGTGGTAGATACGCAGTATTTT	CSVTPGTSVVDTQYF
TRBJ2-7	-	TRBD2	TRBV5-1	TGCGCCAGCAGCTCGTTAGCGGGAGACGAGCAGTACTTC	CASSSLAGDEQYF
TRBJ2-7	-	-	TRBV7-9	TGTTCCAGCAGCGCGGGACTCGAGACCTACGAGCAGTACTTC	CSSSAGLETYEQYF
TRBJ2-2	-	TRBD2	TRBV11-3	TGTGCCAGCAGCTTCGGACTAGCGGAGAACACCGGGGAGCTGTTTTTT	CASSFGLAENTGELFF
TRBJ2-7	-	-	TRBV7-2	TGTGCCAGCAGCCCTTTTAGGGACACCTACGAGCAGTACTTC	CASSPFRDTYEQYF
TRBJ2-3	-	TRBD2	TRBV2	TGTGCCAGCAGTGAAGGGACTAGCGGGAGTGCAGATACGCAGTATTTT	CASSEGTSGSADTQYF
TRBJ1-4	-	-	TRBV19	TGTGCCAGTAGTATCAACAGGGCAAGTGAAAAACTGTTTTTT	CASSINRASEKLFF
TRBJ1-1	few	-	TRBV5-6	TGTGCCAGCAGTAGGACCGCAGGGATAGCTTTCTTT	CASSRTAGIAFF
TRBJ2-7	once	-	TRBV11-2	TGTGCCAGCAGCTTGGGACACTTAACCTACGAGCAGTACTTC	CASSLGHLTYEQYF
TRBJ2-7	-	TRBD1	TRBV27	TGTGCCAGCAGTCGCCTCGGACAGGGGGGAGAGCAGTACTTC	CASSRLGQGGEQYF
TRBJ1-5	-	TRBD1	TRBV30	TGTGCCTGGAGTGCCCGCCCCTACCCCGGGACAGCCAAGATGGGGAATCAGCCCCAGCATTTT	CAWSARPYPGTAKMGNQPQHF
TRBJ2-7	-	TRBD2	TRBV6-4	TGTGCCAGCAGTCTGAATAGCGGGGGGACCTACGAGCAGTACTTC	CASSLNSGGTYEQYF
TRBJ1-1	-	TRBD1	TRBV2	TGTGCCAGCAGTGAAGAGGTGGCAGGGGGCTCCGCAGCTTTCTTT	CASSEEVAGGSAAFF
TRBJ1-1	-	-	TRBV7-9	TGTGCCAGCAGCTTAGGGGGAGCGAATGTTGAAGCTTTCTTT	CASSLGGANVEAFF
TRBJ1-2	once	-	TRBV27	TGTGCCAGCAGTCACGGGCCAGGAGGGGATGGCTACACCTTC	CASSHGPGGDGYTF
TRBJ2-1	once	-	TRBV5-5	TGTGCCAGCAGCTTGGGCGGGAATGAGCAGTTCTTC	CASSLGGNEQFF
TRBJ2-1	-	TRBD2	TRBV6-6	TGTGCCAGCAGACGTAGCGGGAGCGGATTCTACAATGAGCAGTTCTTC	CASRRSGSGFYNEQFF
TRBJ2-2	-	-	TRBV18	TGTGCCAGCTCACCAGACACGAAAAAGACCGGGGAGCTGTTTTTT	CASSPDTKKTGELFF
TRBJ2-1	-	-	TRBV5-1	TGCGCCAGCAGCATATCCATGGACTCGAATGAGCAGTTCTTC	CASSISMDSNEQFF
TRBJ1-2	-	-	TRBV2	TGTGCCAGCAGTGAAGCGGCAGTTCCCTATGGCTACACCTTC	CASSEAAVPYGYTF
TRBJ2-1	-	TRBD1	TRBV5-1	TGCGCCAGCAGCTCCCCGGACAGGGCTTACAATGAGCAGTTCTTC	CASSSPDRAYNEQFF
TRBJ2-7	-	TRBD2	TRBV28	TGTGCCAGCAGTTCGGGACTAGCGCAATCCTACGAGCAGTACTTC	CASSSGLAQSYEQYF
TRBJ2-7	few	-	TRBV7-2	TGTGCCAGCAGCCCCCGCCCCGGGGATACAGAGCAGTACTTC	CASSPRPGDTEQYF
TRBJ2-1	-	TRBD1	TRBV25-1	TGTGCCAGCCCTGACAGGGGCAATGAGCAGTTCTTC	CASPDRGNEQFF
TRBJ2-1	-	-	TRBV7-2	TGTGCCAGCAGCTATTTTACTAGACTAACTTTGCGGGGGCAGTTCTTC	CASSYFTRLTLRGQFF
TRBJ2-7	-	-	TRBV5-8	TGTGCCAGCAGTCGCCCCAGGGGAGAGCAGTACTTC	CASSRPRGEQYF
TRBJ1-4	-	-	TRBV28	TGTGCCAGCAGTTCCACCAGGGCGGGGAGTGAAAAACTGTTTTTT	CASSSTRAGSEKLFF
TRBJ2-3	-	TRBD2	TRBV10-2	TGCGCCAGCAGTGCGGCTAGCGGATCCCCCGAGCTTAGCACAGATACGCAGTATTTT	CASSAASGSPELSTDTQYF
TRBJ1-2	-	-	TRBV19	TGTGCCGGTTCGACAGGCGGCTATGGCTACACCTTC	CAGSTGGYGYTF
TRBJ1-2	-	TRBD1	TRBV27	TGTGCCAGCAGTGACGGGACAGGGAGAGGCTACACCTTC	CASSDGTGRGYTF
TRBJ1-1	-	-	TRBV7-9	TGTGCCAGCAGCAGCACTGCAGGGGACGGGAACACTGAAGCTTTCTTT	CASSSTAGDGNTEAFF
TRBJ2-7	-	TRBD2	TRBV4-1	TGCGCCAGCAGCCAAGACGGGAGGAGCTCCTACGAGCAGTACTTC	CASSQDGRSSYEQYF
TRBJ2-7	-	TRBD2	TRBV10-1	TGCGCCAGCTCCCCCGGTAGCGGGATCTACGAGCAGTACTTC	CASSPGSGIYEQYF
TRBJ2-7	-	-	TRBV27	TGTGCCAGCAGCCTGGGACGGGGGAACTACGAGCAGTACTTC	CASSLGRGNYEQYF
TRBJ2-7	-	TRBD2	TRBV5-1	TGCGCCAGCAGCTTGCAGGTAGCGGGACGGTACGAGCAGTACTTC	CASSLQVAGRYEQYF
TRBJ1-2	-	TRBD1	TRBV28	TGTGCCAGCACCACAGGGGGCGCGGGCTACACCTTC	CASTTGGAGYTF
TRBJ1-1	-	TRBD1	TRBV6-4	TGTGCCAGCAGTGCAACCGGGACAGGGTATGGGAACACTGAAGCTTTCTTT	CASSATGTGYGNTEAFF
TRBJ2-7	-	TRBD1	TRBV5-4	TGTGCCAGCAGCCCTTTTGGACAGGGGGCCTCCCGACTCTACGAGCAGTACTTC	CASSPFGQGASRLYEQYF
TRBJ1-1	-	-	TRBV19	TGTGCCAGTAGTCCCGGGAGTCCCTCTGAAGCTTTCTTT	CASSPGSPSEAFF
TRBJ1-2	-	-	TRBV6-5	TGTGCCAGCAGTTCCCCCCGCCGACAGGCGAGCTATGGCTACACCTTC	CASSSPRRQASYGYTF
TRBJ2-7	-	TRBD2	TRBV6-4	TGTGCCAGCACCAACGGGGGACTAGCGGACGAGCAGTACTTC	CASTNGGLADEQYF
TRBJ2-1	-	TRBD2	TRBV5-1	TGCGCCAGCAGCTTGAGGGTAGCGGGCAACAATGAGCAGTTCTTC	CASSLRVAGNNEQFF
TRBJ2-7	-	-	TRBV6-5	TGTGCCAGCAGTTACCTACAGGGATACGAGCAGTACTTC	CASSYLQGYEQYF